This T cell receptor (beta chain) was profiled in a study of persistence of HIV-infected CD4 T cells. Cells were stimulated nonspecifically with anti-CD3/anti-CD28 magnetic beads. Sorting selected CD4+ T cells upregulating both CD40 ligand and CD69. Plasma HIV-1 RNA stayed below 50 copies/mL for at least 4 years. Before stimulation, PBMCs underwent CD8+ T cell depletion. Regarding this clone: No antigen is known for it.

V shed 3 bases, J shed 9 bases, and the junction held 10 bases outside the gene matches. The CDR3 loop spans 14 amino acids. Germline-derived CDR1 and CDR2 are DFQATT and SNEGSKA (reference sequence). Broader study findings: TCR oligoclonality correlated with proviral oligoclonality in the same sorted populations.

This was the immunoSEQ version 4 assay in survey mode. Clones were sequenced by immunoSEQ multiplex PCR, and TCRdb holds only the in-frame ones, with some missing. This sample has about 46,000 clones, with 85% to 90% found just once. The chain has TRBV20-1 and TRBJ2-1; 8 nucleotides match TRBD2. This receptor was obtained from an adult woman with HIV who was CMV-seropositive. This sample comprised CD4+ T cells sorted from PBMCs after approximately 19-hour stimulation, obtained from a patient who received antiretroviral therapy. The CDR3 sequence is CSASPTGGAGEQFF. As DNA, the CDR3 is TGCAGTGCTAGTCCCACCGGGGGGGCTGGTGAGCAGTTCTTC.